Each of the 20 T cell receptor beta chains below was sequenced from the same sample in a study of blood T cell repertoires in COVID-19. This table comes from immunoSEQ multiplex PCR, and its TCRdb copy is limited to in-frame clones, with some not included. The sample lists a few hundred thousand clones, 86% occurring once. Specimen: peripheral blood. These receptors all stem from a man between 40 and 49 years old who had recovered from COVID-19.

This chain connects TRBV6-5 to TRBJ1-3, with a weak D call TRBD1 (6 bases). The CDR3 totals 15 residues. Germline values: CDR1 MNHEY, CDR2 SVGAGI. V gave up 5 bases and J gave up 3 bases, with 14 bases separating them. The CDR3 DNA reads as TGTGCCAGCAGTAACGACAGGAGTAATGGAAACACCATATATTTT. Translation gives CASSNDRSNGNTIYF.

The rearrangement links TRBV7-2 to TRBJ2-2, with 8 bases identical to TRBD2. V dropped 0 bases and J dropped 6; count of bases not matched to a gene: 6. The germline gives CDR1 SGHTA, CDR2 FQGNSA. This CDR3 is 16 amino acids long. The DNA for the CDR3 is TGTGCCAGCAGCTTAGCCCAGACTAGCGTAGCCGGGGAGCTGTTTTTT. Translation gives CASSLAQTSVAGELFF.

The chain is built from TRBV4-1 and TRBJ1-1, with 9 positions matching TRBD1. The CDR3 length is 15 residues. Losses at the gene ends were 5 bases for V and 3 bases for J; bases not matched to a gene: 7. The germline CDR1 and CDR2 sequences are MGHRA and YSYEKL. Here the CDR3 DNA reads TGCGCCAGCAGCACCCGACAGGGGGAGGACACTGAAGCTTTCTTT. Translated: CASSTRQGEDTEAFF.

J is TRBJ1-2 and V is TRBV6-2 or TRBV6-3; 8 positions agree with TRBD1. Losses at the gene ends were 2 bases for V and 8 bases for J; bases not matched to a gene: 10. CDR1 is MNHEY and CDR2 is SVGEGT in the germline V gene. This CDR3 is built from 15 residues. The CDR3 region has the DNA TGTGCCAGCAGTTACACCGGACAGGGTTCATCGGGCTACACCTTC. Translation: CASSYTGQGSSGYTF.

The chain has TRBV10-1 and TRBJ2-2; perhaps TRBD1 as D (6 bases). Germline V gene data show CDR1 as WNHNN and CDR2 as SYGVQD (reference sequence). The V gene lost 0 bases and the J gene lost 6 bases, with 8 bases spanning the gap. The CDR3 runs to 14 residues. The CDR3 region has the DNA TGCGCCAGCAGTGAGTCAAACAGGGCCGGGGAGCTGTTTTTT. Its translation is CASSESNRAGELFF.

CDR3 sequence reads: CASSFKRTGERDYGYTF. Written as DNA, the CDR3 is TGTGCCAGCAGCTTTAAAAGAACGGGGGAACGTGACTATGGCTACACCTTC. This chain joins TRBV7-9 and TRBJ1-2, with D possibly TRBD1 on 5 matching bases. The CDR3 length is 17 residues. Germline V gene sequence: CDR1 SEHNR, CDR2 FQNEAQ (reference sequence). V lost 3 bases to trimming and J lost 3 bases, with 20 bases between them.

This clone turned up a few times. The chain links TRBV21-1 to TRBJ2-1; the table's TRBD2 call for D was not verified on the DNA. TRBV21-1 is a recognized pseudogene. This CDR3 spans 14 amino acids. The CDR3 region is CASPGTSGQCEQFF. As DNA, the CDR3 is TGTGCCAGCCCCGGGACTAGCGGGCAGTGTGAGCAGTTCTTC.

J is TRBJ1-6 and V is TRBV4-2; 8 bases are a match to TRBD1. V trimming: 0 bases; J trimming: 6 bases; junction bases outside the gene matches: 10. CDR3 length equals 18 residues. The V gene's germline CDR1 is LGHNA and CDR2 YNFKEQ. The CDR3 reads CASSQDPTGAKTNSPLHF. In nucleotides, the CDR3 is TGTGCCAGCAGCCAAGATCCGACAGGGGCGAAAACTAATTCACCCCTCCACTTT.

The genes are TRBV2 and TRBJ2-3; 14 bases match TRBD2. Germline V gene sequence: CDR1 SNHLY, CDR2 FYNNEI. The CDR3 is made up of 16 amino acids. V shed 5 bases, J shed 4 bases, and the junction held 5 bases outside the gene matches. The CDR3 nucleotides are TGTGCCAGCAGTCGTTTGACTAGCGGGAGGGCAGATACGCAGTATTTT. This gives the protein CASSRLTSGRADTQYF.

This clone was picked up a small number of times. The chain combines TRBV29-1 with TRBJ1-1; D ambiguous. Germline CDR1 and CDR2: SQVTM and ANQGSEA. Trimming removed 8 bases from V and 4 bases from J, with 11 bases in between. The CDR3 sequence is 11 residues long. CDR3 loop: CSLWEGTEAFF. CDR3 DNA sequence: TGCAGCCTATGGGAGGGCACTGAAGCTTTCTTT.

This rearrangement joins TRBV3-1 (or the pseudogene TRBV3-2) to TRBJ1-2, with 9 positions matching TRBD1. Germline V gives CDR1 LGHDT, CDR2 YNNKEL (reference sequence). The V and J ends lost 1 base and 4 bases, in that order; junction bases with no gene match: 10. The length of the CDR3 is 17 residues. The CDR3 bases are TGTGCCAGCAGCCAAGTTCAGGACAGGGGCGACGTCTATGGCTACACCTTC. It specifies CASSQVQDRGDVYGYTF.

The V and J genes are TRBV27 and TRBJ2-7; 10 bases line up with TRBD2. The V gene end was trimmed by 4 bases and the J gene end by 2 bases; junction bases not matched to a gene: 5. CDR1 is MNHEY and CDR2 is SMNVEV in the germline V gene (reference sequence). The CDR3 is made up of 15 amino acids. DNA of the CDR3: TGTGCCAGCAGTTCCCTGAGCGGGAGGGCCTACGAGCAGTACTTC. This translates into CASSSLSGRAYEQYF.

This clone appeared a single time. The gene calls are TRBV6-5 and TRBJ1-2, with a possible D match to TRBD1 (5 bases). Trimming removed 5 bases from V and 2 bases from J, with 9 bases in between. CDR1 is MNHEY, CDR2 SVGAGI, per germline. The CDR3 runs to 13 residues. Here the CDR3 reads CASSIRENYGYTF. DNA for the CDR3: TGTGCCAGCAGTATCAGGGAAAACTATGGCTACACCTTC.

V and J are TRBV13 and TRBJ1-2; a weak D match, TRBD1 (6 bases). Germline assignment: CDR1 PRHDT and CDR2 FYEKMQ (reference sequence). The CDR3 contains 16 residues. Trimming took 0 bases from V and 0 from J, leaving 11 bases between them. The CDR3 DNA reads TGTGCCAGCAGCTTAGGTCGGGACAATTCTAACTATGGCTACACCTTC. Its protein product is CASSLGRDNSNYGYTF.

The rearrangement uses TRBV11-1 and TRBJ2-7; the match to TRBD1 covers 7 bases. Germline CDR1 and CDR2: SGHAT and FQDESV (reference sequence). There are 16 residues in the CDR3. The ends lost 5 bases at V and 4 bases at J; junction bases unmatched: 14. The CDR3 is CASSPTGTVHSYEQYF. The CDR3 bases are TGTGCCAGCAGCCCTACCGGGACAGTTCATTCGTACGAGCAGTACTTC.

A single count supports this clone. The gene calls are TRBV18 and TRBJ2-1; a weak D match, TRBD2 (6 bases). CDR3 length equals 14 residues. CDR1 is KGHSH and CDR2 is LQKENI in the germline V gene. V was cut by 3 bases and J by 9 bases, with 15 bases left in between. CDR3 coding DNA: TGTGCCAGCTCACCCGGGGGTAGGTGGGCTGAGCAGTTCTTC. As protein: CASSPGGRWAEQFF.

The chain is built from TRBV27 and TRBJ1-5, with TRBD1 identical over 7 bases. Germline lookup yields CDR1 MNHEY and CDR2 SMNVEV (reference sequence). V was pared by 4 bases and J by 12 bases, with 21 bases of the junction left unmatched. This CDR3 has 17 residues. The CDR3 sequence: CASSSSTGRGALRVQHF. DNA for the CDR3: TGTGCCAGCAGTTCATCGACAGGGCGGGGGGCATTAAGGGTCCAGCATTTT.

The CDR3 coding sequence is TGTGCCAGCAGTAGTTACTCCGTTGGGATGGGACTAGGCAATGAGCAGTTCTTC. Its translation: CASSSYSVGMGLGNEQFF. The gene calls are TRBV6-2 or TRBV6-3 and TRBJ2-1, with 8 bases aligning to TRBD2. CDR3 length equals 18 residues. Per germline, CDR1 MNHEY and CDR2 SVGEGT. Losses at the gene ends were 5 bases for V and 6 bases for J; bases not matched to a gene: 18.

The V and J genes are TRBV27 and TRBJ2-1; 7 nucleotides agree with TRBD2. With 8 bases clipped from V and 6 bases from J, the junction kept 4 bases outside the gene matches. From germline, CDR1 is MNHEY and CDR2 SMNVEV (reference sequence). This CDR3 is built from 12 residues. Here the CDR3 reads CASGGVGNEQFF. The CDR3 DNA sequence: TGTGCCAGCGGGGGGGTGGGCAATGAGCAGTTCTTC.

V and J are TRBV19 and TRBJ2-1, with D possibly matching TRBD2 (6 bases). The CDR3 has 15 amino acids. Germline loops: CDR1 LNHDA, CDR2 SQIVND (reference sequence). Deletions cut 1 base from V and 3 bases from J, with 10 bases between. The CDR3 DNA is TGTGCCAGTAGTATAGCCGGGGGTCGCTACAATGAGCAGTTCTTC. Encoded protein: CASSIAGGRYNEQFF.